Each of the 30 T cell receptor beta chains below was sequenced from the same sample in a study of identical twins (dated by TCRdb to about 2016). Receptor amplification or capture employed 5' RACE. This sample was sequenced with an Illumina HiSeq 2000. TCRdb itself trimmed the public reads at Q25 with fastp, ran MiXCR and retained productive beta chains. Each CDR3 protein gets just one entry, which takes the most common genes and DNA from the rows behind it. For this sample there are 400,000 to 650,000 distinct CDR3 sequences; about 20% appear just once. The ten largest clones take up around 0.9% of the sample. These data also featured in a second study, about T cells expressing NK-cell markers.

The sequenced material came from CD4+ T cells sorted from blood. These receptors were collected from a woman between 18 and 30 years old in good health.

V is TRBV6-1 and J is TRBJ2-1; D might be TRBD2 (6 bases). Germline CDR1 is MNHNS and CDR2 is SASEGT. The CDR3 covers 16 residues. Deletions cut 5 bases from V and 7 bases from J, with 21 bases between. This CDR3 reads CASSPSGGPSGNEQFF. CDR3 sequence (DNA): TGTGCCAGCAGTCCCTCCGGAGGGCCTTCGGGGAATGAGCAGTTCTTC.

This chain links TRBV6-2 or TRBV6-3 with TRBJ2-2; D unresolved. The CDR3 contains 14 residues. The germline gives CDR1 MNHEY, CDR2 SVGEGT. V lost 6 bases and J lost 8, with 16 bases in between. As DNA, the CDR3 is TGTGCCAGCAGAAACTCGAGGTTGCCGGGGGAGCTGTTTTTT. Residues: CASRNSRLPGELFF.

This clonotype occurred once. This chain uses TRBV7-9 with TRBJ2-3, with D tentatively TRBD2 (5 bases). V lost 5 bases and J lost 2, with 17 bases in between. The germline V gene has CDR1 SEHNR and CDR2 FQNEAQ (reference sequence). The CDR3 is 16 residues long. CDR3 sequence (DNA): TGTGCCAGCAGCACCGGCGGGTTACTTGCCACAGATACGCAGTATTTT. This encodes CASSTGGLLATDTQYF.

The chain recombines TRBV6-1 with TRBJ2-1, with TRBD2 as a possible D gene (6 bases). The CDR3 has 16 residues. V was trimmed by 5 bases and J by 3 bases, leaving 17 bases between them. The germline V gene has CDR1 MNHNS and CDR2 SASEGT. CDR3 in amino acids: CASSLARDFLYNEQFF. CDR3 coding DNA: TGTGCCAGCAGTCTCGCTCGGGACTTTCTCTACAATGAGCAGTTCTTC.

This clonotype was recorded a few times. The gene calls are TRBV29-1 and TRBJ1-4, with D possibly being TRBD1 (5 bases). V lost 1 base and J 8 bases, leaving 14 bases between the germline ends. CDR1 is SQVTM, CDR2 ANQGSEA, per germline. This CDR3 comprises 14 residues. CDR3 sequence: CSVEAGSGREKLFF. The CDR3 bases are TGCAGCGTTGAAGCGGGGTCAGGGAGAGAAAAACTGTTTTTT.

The chain links TRBV12-3 or TRBV12-4 to TRBJ2-2; 11 bases map to TRBD1. After removal of 6 bases from V and 8 bases from J, the junction contained 11 bases not matched to a gene. The CDR3 length is 16 residues. CDR3 amino acids: CASRSGQGDLRGELFF. As DNA, the CDR3 is TGTGCCAGCAGATCGGGACAGGGGGACCTAAGGGGGGAGCTGTTTTTT.

This clonotype came up many times. The rearrangement joins TRBV29-1 to TRBJ1-1; D remains unclear. Germline CDR1 is SQVTM and CDR2 is ANQGSEA. The CDR3 totals 15 residues. V shed 7 bases and J shed 6 bases, with 24 bases lying between them. The CDR3 sequence is CSGIRSSSTAPEAFF. The DNA for the CDR3 is TGCAGCGGAATCCGCAGTAGTTCTACGGCGCCTGAAGCTTTCTTT.

This clonotype has more than one count but fewer than ten. The chain combines TRBV6-5 with TRBJ1-5, with 12 bases matching TRBD1. Germline assignment: CDR1 MNHEY and CDR2 SVGAGI. The junction had 7 bases not matched to a gene; V was cut back by 4 bases and J by 3 bases. This CDR3 is 17 amino acids long. The CDR3 loop is CASSSGQGALDNQPQHF. CDR3 nucleotide sequence: TGTGCCAGCAGTTCGGGACAGGGGGCCTTGGACAATCAGCCCCAGCATTTT.

This clonotype appeared a few times. This chain connects TRBV4-2 to TRBJ2-5, with D possibly being TRBD2 (6 bases). The CDR3 loop spans 13 amino acids. From germline, CDR1 is LGHNA and CDR2 YNFKEQ. Trimming cost V 5 bases and J 4 bases, with 11 bases left between them. CDR3 region: CASSWDSPETQYF. In nucleotides, the CDR3 is TGTGCCAGCAGCTGGGACTCCCCAGAGACCCAGTACTTC.

CDR3 sequence (DNA): TGTGCCAGCAGCTTGGCTGCCGCCGGGGGATACGAGCAGTACTTC. Residues: CASSLAAAGGYEQYF. The J gene is TRBJ2-7, the V gene TRBV7-9; TRBD2 might be the D (6 bases). CDR3 size: 15 residues. Trimming stripped 3 bases from V and 4 bases from J, with 16 bases between. Germline V CDR1 and CDR2: SEHNR, FQNEAQ (reference sequence).

This clonotype was seen a few times. The rearrangement uses TRBV5-1 and TRBJ2-1; 11 bases align to TRBD2. The CDR3 extends over 15 amino acids. V lost 4 bases to trimming and J lost 9 bases; unmatched junction nucleotides: 9. Germline CDR1 SGHRS, CDR2 YFSETQ. The CDR3 DNA reads as TGCGCCAGCAGCCTACTAGCGGGAGAGATTGGTGAGCAGTTCTTC. This gives the protein CASSLLAGEIGEQFF. Using reference TRBV5-1 and TRBJ2-1 for the parts outside the CDR3, the full variable domain is KAGVTQTPRYLIKTRGQQVTLSCSPISGHRSVSWYQQTPGQGLQFLFEYFSETQRNKGNFPGRFSGRQFSNSRSEMNVSTLELGDSALYLCASSLLAGEIGEQFFGPGTRLTVL.

The CDR3 reads CASSSGTSGWPGEQFF. CDR3 sequence (DNA): TGTGCCAGCAGCTCCGGGACTAGCGGGTGGCCGGGTGAGCAGTTCTTC. The rearrangement links TRBV6-1 to TRBJ2-1; 12 bases map to TRBD2. With V trimmed by 6 bases and J by 9 bases, 12 bases remained unmatched. The germline V gene has CDR1 MNHNS and CDR2 SASEGT. This CDR3 contains 16 residues.

This chain connects TRBV20-1 to TRBJ2-1; the D is unclear. The CDR3 has 14 amino acids. Germline CDR1 is DFQATT and CDR2 is SNEGSKA (reference sequence). The V gene lost 5 bases and the J gene lost 7 bases, with 18 bases spanning the gap. CDR3 sequence reads: CSASVSPTKNEQFF. The CDR3 bases are TGCAGTGCTTCGGTTTCCCCGACAAAGAATGAGCAGTTCTTC.

The rearrangement links TRBV20-1 to TRBJ2-7; perhaps TRBD1 as D (6 bases). The germline V gene encodes CDR1 DFQATT and CDR2 SNEGSKA (reference sequence). This CDR3 spans 14 amino acids. The ends were cut back, 3 bases at V and 3 bases at J, with 15 bases in the middle. CDR3 loop: CSARDRSGDYEQYF. CDR3 in DNA: TGCAGTGCTAGGGACAGATCTGGGGACTACGAGCAGTACTTC.

The CDR3 region is CASSQGTYTEAFF. CDR3 coding DNA: TGTGCCAGCAGCCAGGGCACCTACACTGAAGCTTTCTTT. The J gene is TRBJ1-1, the V gene TRBV3-1; no firm D call. This CDR3 has 13 amino acids. Germline CDR1 reads LGHDT; CDR2 reads YNNKEL (reference sequence). The V gene lost 3 bases and the J gene lost 3 bases, with 8 bases spanning the gap.

The chain combines TRBV20-1 with TRBJ2-3; 7 positions match TRBD2. Germline CDR1 DFQATT, CDR2 SNEGSKA (reference sequence). Losses at the gene ends were 7 bases for V and 0 bases for J; bases not matched to a gene: 7. This CDR3 comprises 14 residues. This chain's CDR3 is CSVKGLTSTDTQYF. CDR3 nucleotide sequence: TGCAGTGTTAAGGGACTAACCAGCACAGATACGCAGTATTTT.

V usage is TRBV12-3 or TRBV12-4 and J usage is TRBJ1-2, with D perhaps matching TRBD1 (5 bases). This CDR3 comprises 14 residues. V was trimmed by 5 bases and J by 5 bases, leaving 15 bases between them. CDR3 DNA sequence: TGTGCCAGCAGTCCCCGGGACCGAAAGTATGGCTACACCTTC. Amino acid sequence: CASSPRDRKYGYTF.

This clonotype was counted a few times. V gene TRBV7-9 combines with J gene TRBJ2-3; 11 bases match TRBD2. Looked up from germline, CDR1 is SEHNR and CDR2 is FQNEAQ (reference sequence). Germline trimming cut 8 bases from V and 6 bases from J; bases unmatched to any gene: 4. The CDR3 runs 13 residues. CDR3 in DNA: TGTGCCAGCCTGACTAGCGGGGCGGATACGCAGTATTTT. As protein: CASLTSGADTQYF.

This clonotype was seen a few times. V and J are TRBV20-1 and TRBJ2-3; 12 bases are shared with TRBD2. Germline V gene data show CDR1 as DFQATT and CDR2 as SNEGSKA (reference sequence). The CDR3 consists of 16 residues. Trimming removed 5 bases from V and 4 bases from J; junction bases left unmatched: 10. CDR3 loop: CSALWTSGIVADTQYF. The CDR3 DNA follows: TGCAGTGCTCTTTGGACTAGCGGGATCGTCGCAGATACGCAGTATTTT.

This sequence joins TRBV3-1 and TRBJ1-6; TRBD1 agrees at 7 bases. The CDR3 is 17 amino acids. Germline CDR1 reads LGHDT; CDR2 reads YNNKEL (reference sequence). The junction had 6 bases not matched to a gene; V was cut back by 3 bases and J by 1 base. In DNA, the CDR3 is TGTGCCAGCAGCCAGGCCAGGGGGGTGTCCTATAATTCACCCCTCCACTTT. This codes for CASSQARGVSYNSPLHF.

For this clonotype: A much larger clone differs from this one at a single base, so this may be a read error. The chain is built from TRBV5-1 and TRBJ1-1; maybe TRBD1 (5 bases). Trimming removed 0 bases at V and 4 bases at J, with 7 bases between. CDR1 and CDR2 (germline): SGHRS, YFSETQ. The CDR3 has 13 residues. As DNA, the CDR3 is TGCGCCAGCAGCTTGGACCAGGGCACTGAAGCTTTCTTT. Protein: CASSLDQGTEAFF.

In its sample, this clonotype was seen many times. The DNA for the CDR3 is TGCAGTGCTAGAGTTTACACTGAAGCTTTCTTT. The encoded protein is CSARVYTEAFF. This chain links TRBV20-1 with TRBJ1-1; D is unclear. Germline CDR1 reads DFQATT; CDR2 reads SNEGSKA (reference sequence). CDR3 length equals 11 residues. Trimming took off 1 base at V and 3 bases at J, with 3 bases between the two ends.

This clonotype was observed a few times. The gene calls are TRBV20-1 and TRBJ2-1, with no clear D. Germline CDR1 and CDR2: DFQATT and SNEGSKA (reference sequence). Trimming pared 7 bases from V and 7 bases from J, leaving 14 bases between. The CDR3 loop spans 12 amino acids. The CDR3 DNA is TGCAGTGAGGTTGGCCTGGGAAATGAGCAGTTCTTC. Residues: CSEVGLGNEQFF.

The genes are TRBV3-1 and TRBJ2-1; D gene ambiguous. V lost 7 bases and J 7 bases, leaving 11 bases between the germline ends. CDR1 is LGHDT and CDR2 is YNNKEL in the germline V gene (reference sequence). The length of the CDR3 is 12 residues. CDR3 DNA sequence: TGTGCCAGCAACGTAGGGTTGAATGAGCAGTTCTTC. It yields the protein CASNVGLNEQFF.

This clonotype was recorded many times. The gene calls are TRBV12-3 or TRBV12-4 and TRBJ1-2, with D uncertain. This CDR3 is built from 15 residues. Trimming left V 4 bases short and J 1 base short, with 13 bases between. CDR3: CASSSRMDHNYGYTF. The CDR3 DNA is TGTGCCAGCAGTTCTCGGATGGACCATAACTATGGCTACACCTTC.

The V call is TRBV9, the J call TRBJ1-1; D unresolved. V was cut by 7 bases and J by 0 bases, with 10 bases left in between. Germline V gene sequence: CDR1 SGDLS, CDR2 YYNGEE. The CDR3 is 13 amino acids. Written as DNA, the CDR3 is TGTGCCAGCTCGCGTGCGTTGAACACTGAAGCTTTCTTT. This sequence encodes CASSRALNTEAFF.

The sample holds a few counts of this clonotype. This chain joins TRBV7-2 and TRBJ2-1; a weak D match, TRBD2 (5 bases). CDR3 size: 15 residues. Trimming removed 5 bases at V and 4 bases at J, with 15 bases between. Germline CDR1 and CDR2: SGHTA and FQGNSA. The CDR3 loop reads CASSQRLSGYNEQFF. The CDR3 bases are TGTGCCAGCAGCCAGCGACTATCCGGATACAATGAGCAGTTCTTC.

The chain employs TRBV19 and TRBJ2-1, with D possibly matching TRBD1 (6 bases). V lost 0 bases and J 7 bases, leaving 7 bases between the germline ends. The CDR3 is 13 amino acids. Germline V gives CDR1 LNHDA, CDR2 SQIVND (reference sequence). The CDR3 DNA is TGTGCCAGTAGTATAGAAGGGGGTAATGAGCAGTTCTTC. This codes for CASSIEGGNEQFF.

This clonotype came up a few times. This rearrangement joins TRBV5-6 to TRBJ2-3; 11 bases align to TRBD2. The J segment lost 7 bases and the V segment lost 4 bases, leaving 8 bases of the junction unmatched. The CDR3 runs 15 residues. The germline gives CDR1 SGHDT, CDR2 YYEEEE. The CDR3 nucleotides read TGTGCCAGCAGCCCACTAGCGGGGGCCGTTCATACGCAGTATTTT. This sequence encodes CASSPLAGAVHTQYF.

This clonotype was seen more than once but under ten times. This chain connects TRBV7-9 to TRBJ2-5; 7 bases match TRBD2. Trimming removed 0 bases from V and 5 bases from J; junction bases left unmatched: 3. The CDR3 spans 14 residues. Germline CDR1 reads SEHNR; CDR2 reads FQNEAQ (reference sequence). The CDR3 nucleotides are TGTGCCAGCAGCTTAGCGGGAGGGATGGAGACCCAGTACTTC. Its protein is CASSLAGGMETQYF.